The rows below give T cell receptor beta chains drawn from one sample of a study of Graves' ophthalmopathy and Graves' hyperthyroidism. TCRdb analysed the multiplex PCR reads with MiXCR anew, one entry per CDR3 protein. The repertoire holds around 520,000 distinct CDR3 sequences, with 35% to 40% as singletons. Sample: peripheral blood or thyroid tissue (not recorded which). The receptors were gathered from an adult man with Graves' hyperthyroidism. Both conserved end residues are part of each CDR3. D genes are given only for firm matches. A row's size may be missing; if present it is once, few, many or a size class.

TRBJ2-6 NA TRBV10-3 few TGTGCCAGCAGTGAATTGCGAGTCCCTGGGGCCAACGTCCTGACTTTC CASSELRVPGANVLTF
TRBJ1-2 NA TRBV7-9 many TGTGCCAGCAGCTTAGATGGGACACCAACCTCGGGCTACACCTTC CASSLDGTPTSGYTF
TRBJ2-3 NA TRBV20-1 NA TGCAGTGCTAGAGTTTGGGTCGCAGATACGCAGTATTTT CSARVWVADTQYF
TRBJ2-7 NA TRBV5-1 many TGCGCCAGCAGCGCGGACATCTCCTACGAGCAGTACTTC CASSADISYEQYF
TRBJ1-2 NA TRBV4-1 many TGCGCCAGCAGCCAAGAAGGACGGCCTTACTATGGCTACACCTTC CASSQEGRPYYGYTF
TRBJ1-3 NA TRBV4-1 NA TGCGCCAGCAGCCGAACTTGGGGGGAGAACACCATATATTTT CASSRTWGENTIYF
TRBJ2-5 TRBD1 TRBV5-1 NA TGCGCCAGCAGAGCCGGGACAGCTCAAGAGACCCAGTACTTC CASRAGTAQETQYF
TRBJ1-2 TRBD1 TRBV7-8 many TGTGCCAGCAGCGACCTTCTGGGACAGGGGGCCGGCTACACCTTC CASSDLLGQGAGYTF
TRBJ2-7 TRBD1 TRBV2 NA TGTGCCAGCAGTTCGGGACAGGGTGTCGACGAGCAGTACTTC CASSSGQGVDEQYF
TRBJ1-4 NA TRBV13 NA TGTGCCAGCAGCCCTTTCTGGACGGCCGAAAAACTGTTTTTT CASSPFWTAEKLFF
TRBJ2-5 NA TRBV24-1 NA TGTGCCACCAGTGATAGGGGGTTGAGGGAGACCCAGTACTTC CATSDRGLRETQYF
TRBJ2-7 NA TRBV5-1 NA TGCGCCAGCAGCTTGGAACAGGGAGGCTACGAGCAGTACTTC CASSLEQGGYEQYF
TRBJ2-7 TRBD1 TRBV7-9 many TGTGCCAGCAGCAGTACGCTCACCGGGACAGGGGCGGTTGAGCAGTACTTC CASSSTLTGTGAVEQYF
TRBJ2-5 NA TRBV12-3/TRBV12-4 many TGTGCCAGCAGTATTCCTCTTTCGGAGACCCAGTACTTC CASSIPLSETQYF
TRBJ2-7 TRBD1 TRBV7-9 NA TGTGCCAGCAGCGCCACAGGGGGCGATCTGTTCTACGAGCAGTACTTC CASSATGGDLFYEQYF
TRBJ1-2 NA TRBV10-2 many TGCGCCAGCAGTGAAAGTACAGGCTATGGCTACACCTTC CASSESTGYGYTF
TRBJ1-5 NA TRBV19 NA TGTGCCAGTAGTGGTGGAGGGGGACCCCAGCATTTT CASSGGGGPQHF
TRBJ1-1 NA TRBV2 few TGTGCCAGCAGTGAGAACAGAAAGAACACTGAAGCTTTCTTT CASSENRKNTEAFF
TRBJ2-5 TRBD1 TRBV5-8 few TGTGCCAGCAGCCCGCCGGGACAGGGAAACCAAGAGACCCAGTACTTC CASSPPGQGNQETQYF
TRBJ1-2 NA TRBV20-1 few TGCAGTGCCGAGAAGGGCTATGGCTACACCTTC CSAEKGYGYTF
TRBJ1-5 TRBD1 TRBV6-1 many TGTGCCAGCAGTGAGACAGGGAGGGGCCAGCCCCAGCATTTT CASSETGRGQPQHF
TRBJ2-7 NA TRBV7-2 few TGTGCCAGCAGCTTGGACAGGGTATCGGGGGGCGAGCAGTACTTC CASSLDRVSGGEQYF
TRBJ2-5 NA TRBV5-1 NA TGCGCCAGCAGCTTTAACCCGGGAGATCGGGGAGGGACCCAGTACTTC CASSFNPGDRGGTQYF
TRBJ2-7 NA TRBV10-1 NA TGCGCCAGCAGCCAGCCGGGACATAGCTCCTACGAGCAGTACTTC CASSQPGHSSYEQYF
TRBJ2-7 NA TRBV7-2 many TGTGCCAGCAGCCATAGCCGTCTCGAGCAGCCTAACCCCAACGAGCAGTACTTC CASSHSRLEQPNPNEQYF
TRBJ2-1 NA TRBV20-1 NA TGCAGTGCTGACTTTTACAATGAGCAGTTCTTC CSADFYNEQFF
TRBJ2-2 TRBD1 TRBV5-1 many TGCGCCAGCAGCCCGAGGGCAGGGGGTGACACCGGGGAGCTGTTTTTT CASSPRAGGDTGELFF
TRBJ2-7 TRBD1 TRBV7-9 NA TGTGCCTGCAGGACTCCGGGACAGGATTACGAGCAGTACTTC CACRTPGQDYEQYF
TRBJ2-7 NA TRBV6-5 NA TGTGCCAGCAGCCCCCAGGGTTTTAAGACCTACGAGCAGTACTTC CASSPQGFKTYEQYF
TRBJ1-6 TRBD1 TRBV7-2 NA TGTGCCAGCAGCCGAGGACAGGGGGGCAATTCACCCCTCCACTTT CASSRGQGGNSPLHF
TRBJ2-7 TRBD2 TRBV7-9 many TGTGCCAGCAGCTTGGTCTCTGGGCTAGCGGTCTACGAGCAGTACTTC CASSLVSGLAVYEQYF
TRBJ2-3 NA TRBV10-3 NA TGTGCCATCAGTAGCAGGGCTAGCACAGATACGCAGTATTTT CAISSRASTDTQYF
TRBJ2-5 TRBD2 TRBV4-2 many TGTGCCAGCAGCCAAGATCTCGCGGGAGGAGGAGAGACCCAGTACTTC CASSQDLAGGGETQYF
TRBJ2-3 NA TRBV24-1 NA TGTGCCACCAGTGATCCGGGACGGGTGTCTACGCAGTATTTT CATSDPGRVSTQYF
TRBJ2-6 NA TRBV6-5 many TGTGCCAGCAGTTACAATTCAGTTCTCTCTGGGGCCAACGTCCTGACTTTC CASSYNSVLSGANVLTF
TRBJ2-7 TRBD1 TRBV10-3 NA TGTGCCATCAGACCCAGACAGGGGGCGGACGAGCAGTACTTC CAIRPRQGADEQYF
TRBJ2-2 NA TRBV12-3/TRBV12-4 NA TGTGCCAGCAGTTTTGGCTCTCTGAACACCGGGGAGCTGTTTTTT CASSFGSLNTGELFF
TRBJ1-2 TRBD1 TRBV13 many TGTGCCAGCAGCGCAGGGACAGGGGTCGGCTATGGCTACACCTTC CASSAGTGVGYGYTF
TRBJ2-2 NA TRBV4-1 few TGCGCCAGCAGCCAAGAACCCGGGGGCACCGGGGAGCTGTTTTTT CASSQEPGGTGELFF
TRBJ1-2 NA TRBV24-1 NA TGTGCCACCAGTGACCCAACAGGGAGAGGCGGCTACACCTTC CATSDPTGRGGYTF
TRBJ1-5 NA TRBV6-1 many TGTGCCAGCAGTGAAGCCAGTTTCAATCAGCCCCAGCATTTT CASSEASFNQPQHF
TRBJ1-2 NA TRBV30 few TGTGCCTGGAGTAAGGGTAGGGAAGGTGGCTACACCTTC CAWSKGREGGYTF
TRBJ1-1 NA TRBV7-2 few TGTGCCAGCAGCCCCCTTTGGGGCTTGAACACTGAAGCTTTCTTT CASSPLWGLNTEAFF
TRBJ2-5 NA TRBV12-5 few TGTGCTAGTGCCTTGGAAGAGACCCAGTACTTC CASALEETQYF
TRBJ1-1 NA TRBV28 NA TGTGCCAGCAGGTCAACAGGGATGAACACTGAAGCTTTCTTT CASRSTGMNTEAFF
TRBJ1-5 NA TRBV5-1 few TGCGCCAGCAGCTTGGATCCCGGTGCGAAGCCCCAGCATTTT CASSLDPGAKPQHF
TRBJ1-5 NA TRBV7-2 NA TGTGCCAGCAGCCAAGATTCACGTGGCAATCAGCCCCAGCATTTT CASSQDSRGNQPQHF
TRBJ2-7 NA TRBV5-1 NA TGCGCCAGCAGCCTGAGGGGGGGACCTTCCTACGAGCAGTACTTC CASSLRGGPSYEQYF
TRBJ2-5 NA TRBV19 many TGTGCCAGTAGTGAGACATTTCAAGAGACCCAGTACTTC CASSETFQETQYF
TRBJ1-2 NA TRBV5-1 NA TGCGCCAGCAGCGCTCGTACAGGTCAGACTTTCTATGGCTACACCTTC CASSARTGQTFYGYTF
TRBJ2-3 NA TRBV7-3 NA TGTGCCAGCAGCCCCATGGGCAGGGCAGATACGCAGTATTTT CASSPMGRADTQYF
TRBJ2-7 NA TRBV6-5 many TGTGCCAGCAGTTACTCGGGGGGCGGCGAGCAGTACTTC CASSYSGGGEQYF
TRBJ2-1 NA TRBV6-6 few TGTGCCATCAGTGCTGTGGTAGGGTACAATGAGCAGTTCTTC CAISAVVGYNEQFF
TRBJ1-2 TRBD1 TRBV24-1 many TGTGCCACCAGTGAATCCGCAGGGGGCGCCCATGGCTACACCTTC CATSESAGGAHGYTF
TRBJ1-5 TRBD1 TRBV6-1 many TGTGCCAGCAGTCGAGGACAGGGAGGTTATGGTCAGCCCCAGCATTTT CASSRGQGGYGQPQHF
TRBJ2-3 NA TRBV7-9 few TGTGCCAGCACCACTCCCAGACCCACAGATACGCAGTATTTT CASTTPRPTDTQYF